The 23 T cell receptor beta chains below come from one sample, sequenced in a study of regulatory T cells in long-lasting Graves disease. To make TCR beta libraries, researchers used iRepertoire HTBI primers and Arm-PCR of CDR3 regions. TCRdb reprocessed the multiplex PCR reads via MiXCR and lists one record per CDR3 protein. The sample includes some 330,000 distinct CDR3 sequences, around 23% of them seen just once. Sample time point: persistent/refractory GD, antithyroid drugs over 5 years with positive TRAb. Following extraction of RNA from PBMCs, that RNA was used to make the TCR library. Sequencing used peripheral blood mononuclear cells (PBMCs), obtained when the disease was refractory, from a patient treated with antithyroid drugs. The source of these receptors is a woman aged 40 to 49 with Graves disease.

This chain connects TRBV2 to TRBJ1-3; D remains ambiguous. Germline lookup yields CDR1 SNHLY and CDR2 FYNNEI. The V end lost 5 bases, the J end lost 5 bases, and 13 bases lay between the germline ends. The CDR3 is 14 amino acids. CDR3 sequence reads: CASSKLSFRNTIYF. The CDR3 DNA reads TGTGCCAGCAGTAAACTGAGCTTCCGAAACACCATATATTTT.

This clonotype was counted ten times or more. J is TRBJ1-1 and V is TRBV2; no clear D gene. V was pared by 6 bases and J by 0 bases, with 11 bases between. The CDR3 is 14 residues long. Germline V CDR1 and CDR2: SNHLY, FYNNEI. CDR3 sequence reads: CASRELAVNTEAFF. CDR3 in DNA: TGTGCCAGCAGAGAGCTGGCAGTGAACACTGAAGCTTTCTTT.

CDR3 nucleotide sequence: TGTGCCAGCTCACCAAACGGCCTGGGGCCTAATGAAAAACTGTTTTTT. Protein product: CASSPNGLGPNEKLFF. The V call is TRBV18, the J call TRBJ1-4; weak D call: TRBD1 (5 bases). Per germline, CDR1 KGHSH and CDR2 LQKENI. There are 16 residues in the CDR3. V gave up 2 bases and J gave up 3 bases, with 13 bases separating them.

Regarding this clonotype: This may be a read error: a much more frequent sequence differs by one nucleotide. Here the CDR3 reads CASSFTGYGANALTF. As DNA, the CDR3 is TGTGCCAGCAGTTTTACAGGGTACGGGGCCAACGCCCTGACTTTC. The chain carries TRBV28 and TRBJ2-6; D is possibly TRBD1 (6 bases). Germline V gene sequence: CDR1 MDHEN, CDR2 SYDVKM. The CDR3 contains 15 residues.

The rearrangement uses TRBV19 and TRBJ1-5; TRBD1 might be the D (5 bases). Germline loops: CDR1 LNHDA, CDR2 SQIVND (reference sequence). With 10 bases removed from V and 4 bases from J, the gap between germline ends came to 14 bases. The CDR3 loop spans 13 amino acids. CDR3 loop: CATRQRSNQPQHF. The CDR3, as DNA: TGTGCCACAAGACAGAGAAGTAATCAGCCCCAGCATTTT.

The rearrangement uses TRBV30 and TRBJ2-3, with 8 bases aligning to TRBD2. This CDR3 has 15 residues. V was pared by 2 bases and J by 2 bases, with 6 bases of the junction left unmatched. The germline V gene has CDR1 GTSNPN and CDR2 SVGIG (reference sequence). DNA for the CDR3: TGTGCCTGGAGTACGGGAGGGCCTTACACAGATACGCAGTATTTT. This codes for CAWSTGGPYTDTQYF.

This chain uses TRBV7-3 with TRBJ2-2, with D possibly matching TRBD2 (6 bases). V lost 4 bases and J lost 6, with 18 bases in between. The CDR3 sequence is 16 residues long. The germline gives CDR1 SGHTA, CDR2 FQGTGA. The CDR3 is CASSSYNSGVPGELFF. In DNA form, the CDR3 reads TGTGCCAGCAGCTCGTATAATTCGGGAGTCCCCGGGGAGCTGTTTTTT.

This clonotype has more than one count but fewer than ten. Relative to the germline gene, one junction end is altered; a read error may explain this. The V call is TRBV5-6, the J call TRBJ1-4; 7 nucleotides agree with TRBD1. The CDR3 extends over 17 amino acids. The germline V gene encodes CDR1 SGHDT and CDR2 YYEEEE. CDR3 coding DNA: TGTGCTAGCAGCTTGGAGACAGGGCCGGGGACTAATGAAAAACTGTTTTTT. It translates to CASSLETGPGTNEKLFF.

The table lists this clonotype with many counts. Mismatch with germline at one junction end may stem from a read error. V is TRBV7-7 and J is TRBJ2-5; TRBD2 matches at 9 bases. This CDR3 contains 14 residues. Germline CDR1 reads SSHAT; CDR2 reads FNYEAQ (reference sequence). For the CDR3, the DNA is TGTGCTAGCAGCTCCAAAGCGGGAGGAGAGACCCAGTACTTC. Translation: CASSSKAGGETQYF.

This clonotype was picked up many times. The V and J genes are TRBV28 and TRBJ2-5; D is ambiguous. Trimming pared 3 bases from V and 0 bases from J, leaving 8 bases between. The CDR3 runs to 14 residues. CDR1 is MDHEN, CDR2 SYDVKM, per germline. The chain's CDR3 is CASSFLGYQETQYF. CDR3 nucleotides: TGTGCCAGCAGTTTTTTGGGCTACCAAGAGACCCAGTACTTC.

The chain employs TRBV20-1 and TRBJ2-2, with 9 bases lining up with TRBD1. Germline V gene data show CDR1 as DFQATT and CDR2 as SNEGSKA (reference sequence). This CDR3 has 16 residues. V lost 7 bases, J lost 4 bases, and 13 bases stayed unmatched. This chain's CDR3 is CSVLSGTGWFTGELFF. CDR3 coding DNA: TGCAGTGTTCTGTCCGGGACAGGGTGGTTCACCGGGGAGCTGTTTTTT.

This clonotype came up many times. The chain carries TRBV20-1 and TRBJ2-7; the D call may be TRBD1 or TRBD2 (5 bases each). The CDR3 is made up of 13 amino acids. V was shortened by 5 bases and J by 4 bases, with 15 bases between the two germline ends. CDR1 is DFQATT and CDR2 is SNEGSKA in the germline V gene (reference sequence). The CDR3 loop is CSAPTGPLYEQYF. The CDR3 nucleotides are TGCAGTGCTCCCACGGGACCGCTATACGAGCAGTACTTC.

This clonotype came up many times. V gene TRBV28 combines with J gene TRBJ2-7, with TRBD1 as a possible D gene (6 bases). This CDR3 is built from 13 residues. The ends were cut back, 3 bases at V and 7 bases at J, with 13 bases in the middle. Germline lookup yields CDR1 MDHEN and CDR2 SYDVKM. Written as DNA, the CDR3 is TGTGCCAGCAGTTTTTGGGGGCGCGGGGAGCAGTACTTC. Protein: CASSFWGRGEQYF.

The J gene is TRBJ2-2, the V gene TRBV19; D might be TRBD2 (6 bases). The length of the CDR3 is 14 residues. With 2 bases removed from V and 7 bases from J, the gap between germline ends came to 11 bases. Germline values: CDR1 LNHDA, CDR2 SQIVND (reference sequence). Here the CDR3 DNA reads TGTGCCAGTAGTATAAAGATAGCGGTCGGGGAGCTGTTTTTT. It specifies CASSIKIAVGELFF.

This chain joins TRBV20-1 and TRBJ2-3; 10 nucleotides line up with TRBD2. The CDR3 has 15 amino acids. Germline CDR1 is DFQATT and CDR2 is SNEGSKA (reference sequence). V gave up 5 bases and J gave up 4 bases; unmatched junction bases: 9. The CDR3 protein is CSAESLAGVADTQYF. The CDR3 DNA sequence: TGCAGTGCTGAGAGCCTAGCGGGAGTGGCAGATACGCAGTATTTT.

The chain's CDR3 is CSVAEGAVTEAFF. The CDR3 nucleotides read TGCAGCGTTGCCGAGGGCGCGGTCACTGAAGCTTTCTTT. V gene TRBV29-1 combines with J gene TRBJ1-1; D unresolved. CDR3 length: 13 residues. Deletions cut 4 bases from V and 4 bases from J, with 13 bases between. Germline V gene data show CDR1 as SQVTM and CDR2 as ANQGSEA.

In DNA form, the CDR3 reads TGCAGTGCTAGGGTGACAGGGGGCGGAACCGGGGAGCTGTTTTTT. It encodes CSARVTGGGTGELFF. This chain uses TRBV20-1 with TRBJ2-2; TRBD1 matches 10 bases. Germline V CDR1 and CDR2: DFQATT, SNEGSKA (reference sequence). The CDR3 extends over 15 amino acids. With V trimmed by 3 bases and J by 5 bases, 6 bases remained unmatched.

This clonotype was detected only a few times. This rearrangement joins TRBV6-2 or TRBV6-3 to TRBJ2-7, with TRBD2 matching over 8 bases. The CDR3 extends over 16 amino acids. Germline V lookup: CDR1 MNHEY, CDR2 SVGEGT. The trim removed 3 bases at V and 5 bases at J, leaving 12 bases unmatched. CDR3 in amino acids: CASSYGFKAGVNEQYF. The CDR3 coding sequence is TGTGCCAGCAGTTATGGGTTTAAAGCGGGAGTAAACGAGCAGTACTTC.

This chain connects TRBV4-2 to TRBJ2-7; D ambiguous. V was trimmed by 3 bases and J by 0 bases, leaving 6 bases between them. This CDR3 is built from 13 residues. CDR1 and CDR2 from the germline V gene are LGHNA and YNFKEQ. As DNA, the CDR3 is TGTGCCAGCAGCCAGATGAGCTCCTACGAGCAGTACTTC. Residues: CASSQMSSYEQYF.

In this sample, this clonotype turned up many times. V gene TRBV2 combines with J gene TRBJ2-7; the D gene is possibly TRBD1 (6 bases). CDR1 is SNHLY and CDR2 is FYNNEI in the germline V gene. The CDR3 is 11 residues long. Trimming took 10 bases from V and 1 from J, leaving 8 bases between them. This chain's CDR3 is CATRGSYEQYF. DNA of the CDR3: TGTGCCACCAGGGGATCCTACGAGCAGTACTTC.

This clonotype occurred a few times. This rearrangement joins TRBV29-1 to TRBJ2-7, with 7 nucleotides matching TRBD2. The germline V gene encodes CDR1 SQVTM and CDR2 ANQGSEA. The CDR3 runs to 13 residues. The V gene end was trimmed by 7 bases and the J gene end by 1 base; junction bases not matched to a gene: 7. CDR3 sequence: CSAEGGSSYEQYF. In DNA form, the CDR3 reads TGCAGCGCCGAGGGCGGGAGTTCCTACGAGCAGTACTTC.

The chain has TRBV6-2 or TRBV6-3 and TRBJ2-7, with 12 bases fitting TRBD2. Trimming cost V 5 bases and J 1 base; bases outside gene matches: 6. There are 16 residues in the CDR3. Germline V gene sequence: CDR1 MNHEY, CDR2 SVGEGT. For the CDR3, the DNA is TGTGCCAGCAGTCAGGGACTAGCGGGTTATTCCTACGAGCAGTACTTC. This translates into CASSQGLAGYSYEQYF.

This clonotype was counted many times. The chain is built from TRBV28 and TRBJ2-4; D may be TRBD2 (6 bases). The CDR3 is 16 residues long. Trimming took off 6 bases at V and 0 bases at J, with 15 bases between the two ends. Germline V gives CDR1 MDHEN, CDR2 SYDVKM. CDR3 bases: TGTGCCAGCAGACCGGGACTCCTGATAGCCAAAAACATTCAGTACTTC. It specifies CASRPGLLIAKNIQYF. The entire variable domain, with the rest obtained from reference TRBV28 and TRBJ2-4, is as follows: DVKVTQSSRYLVKRTGEKVFLECVQDMDHENMFWYRQDPGLGLRLIYFSYDVKMKEKGDIPEGYSVSREKKERFSLILESASTNQTSMYLCASRPGLLIAKNIQYFGAGTRLSVL.